These 15 T cell receptor beta chains were all obtained from the same sample, sequenced in a study of neurological immune-mediated disorders. TCRdb itself ran the 5' RACE reads through MiXCR, one entry per CDR3 protein. The sample contains some 35,000 distinct CDR3 sequences, under 14% of which appear only once. Sequenced material: CD4+ T cells from blood. Source of these receptors: a woman between 25 and 40 years old with HTLV-1-associated myelopathy (HAM/TSP).

This clonotype was detected ten times or more. The chain links TRBV30 to TRBJ1-2; no clear D gene. CDR1 is GTSNPN, CDR2 SVGIG, per germline (reference sequence). The CDR3 is 12 residues long. V lost 5 bases, J lost 2 bases, and 9 bases lay in between. CDR3 coding DNA: TGTGCCTGGTCGTCGACCAACTATGGCTACACCTTC. Translated: CAWSSTNYGYTF.

This clonotype occurred many times. The rearrangement uses TRBV6-5 and TRBJ2-2; 10 bases fit TRBD1. The J segment lost 4 bases and the V segment lost 5 bases, leaving 7 bases of the junction unmatched. The CDR3 totals 16 residues. Germline assignment: CDR1 MNHEY and CDR2 SVGAGI. For the CDR3, the DNA is TGTGCCAGCAGTCGCCGACAGGGGGCTTTCACCGGGGAGCTGTTTTTT. This gives the protein CASSRRQGAFTGELFF.

This clonotype was picked up many times. The rearrangement uses TRBV7-2 and TRBJ2-1; 15 positions match TRBD2. The germline V gene has CDR1 SGHTA and CDR2 FQGNSA. CDR3 size: 14 residues. Losses at the gene ends were 5 bases for V and 10 bases for J; bases not matched to a gene: 3. CDR3 nucleotides: TGTGCCAGCAGCCTCGGACTAGCGGGGGGGGAGCAGTTCTTC. Translating gives CASSLGLAGGEQFF.

This clonotype was recorded at least ten times. The chain carries TRBV5-1 and TRBJ1-2; TRBD1 might be the D (5 bases). V lost 0 bases and J 3 bases, leaving 9 bases between the germline ends. The CDR3 spans 14 residues. Per the germline V gene, CDR1 is SGHRS and CDR2 is YFSETQ. The CDR3 sequence: CASSLGGADYGYTF. CDR3 sequence (DNA): TGCGCCAGCAGCTTGGGGGGCGCAGACTATGGCTACACCTTC.

This clonotype appeared many times. The chain has TRBV10-3 and TRBJ2-1; D gene ambiguous. Trimming pared 0 bases from V and 7 bases from J, leaving 7 bases between. CDR1 is ENHRY and CDR2 is SYGVKD in the germline V gene. CDR3 length equals 13 residues. CDR3 coding DNA: TGTGCCATCAGTGAGTCGGGTCCTAATGAGCAGTTCTTC. Protein: CAISESGPNEQFF.

As for this clonotype: The junction does not match germline at one end; this may be a read error. The chain is built from TRBV5-6 and TRBJ2-7; TRBD1 might be the D (5 bases). The germline gives CDR1 SGHDT, CDR2 YYEEEE. This CDR3 has 13 residues. The CDR3 region has the DNA TGTGCCGGCAGACCCGTACAGGTCTACGAGCAGTACTTC. Protein product: CAGRPVQVYEQYF.

V is TRBV6-5 and J is TRBJ1-2; TRBD1 is a possible D gene (5 bases). Germline CDR1 MNHEY, CDR2 SVGAGI. Trimming shortened V by 8 bases and J by 4 bases, and 17 bases separated the two germline ends. The CDR3 totals 14 residues. CDR3 residues: CASHQLEGSYGYTF. The CDR3 DNA is TGTGCCAGCCACCAATTGGAGGGGTCCTATGGCTACACCTTC.

This clonotype was observed many times. The rearrangement uses TRBV20-1 and TRBJ1-2, with 9 nucleotides matching TRBD1. The CDR3 length is 15 residues. The germline V gene has CDR1 DFQATT and CDR2 SNEGSKA (reference sequence). V lost 2 bases, J lost 3 bases, and 7 bases stayed unmatched. Here the CDR3 DNA reads TGCAGTGCTAGATTACCGGGACAGGGTCACTATGGCTACACCTTC. Protein sequence: CSARLPGQGHYGYTF.

This clonotype was seen many times. The V gene is TRBV20-1, the J gene TRBJ2-7; the match to TRBD2 covers 11 bases. Trimming cost V 1 base and J 7 bases; bases outside gene matches: 3. The CDR3 has 13 amino acids. Germline values: CDR1 DFQATT, CDR2 SNEGSKA (reference sequence). In nucleotides, the CDR3 is TGCAGTGCTAGAGTAGCGGGGGGGCTTGAGCAGTACTTC. Amino acid sequence: CSARVAGGLEQYF.

This clonotype was counted only a few times. The chain employs TRBV10-3 and TRBJ2-7; D is uncertain. Trimming took off 0 bases at V and 0 bases at J, with 9 bases between the two ends. Germline V lookup: CDR1 ENHRY, CDR2 SYGVKD. The CDR3 has 15 amino acids. CDR3 amino acids: CAISESAISSYEQYF. In DNA form, the CDR3 reads TGTGCCATCAGTGAGTCTGCGATCAGCTCCTACGAGCAGTACTTC.

This clonotype was counted many times. The chain carries TRBV5-6 and TRBJ2-1; the D call may be TRBD1 or TRBD2 (5 bases each). CDR3 size: 17 residues. V was pared by 4 bases and J by 0 bases, with 17 bases between. The germline V gene encodes CDR1 SGHDT and CDR2 YYEEEE. The CDR3 DNA reads TGTGCCAGCAGCAACCGGGGCCACACTCGCTCCTACAATGAGCAGTTCTTC. This sequence encodes CASSNRGHTRSYNEQFF.

This clonotype has at least ten counts. This rearrangement joins TRBV30 to TRBJ1-2; D is ambiguous. CDR1 is GTSNPN and CDR2 is SVGIG in the germline V gene (reference sequence). The CDR3 totals 13 residues. Trimming took off 0 bases at V and 7 bases at J, with 12 bases between the two ends. The CDR3 DNA reads TGTGCCTGGAGTGTACGAGCTTCTGGTGGCTACACCTTC. As protein: CAWSVRASGGYTF.

This clonotype has at least ten counts. The chain's CDR3 is CASSFRESSYNSPLHF. CDR3 sequence (DNA): TGTGCCAGCAGCTTCAGGGAGAGCTCCTATAATTCACCCCTCCACTTT. The genes are TRBV7-6 and TRBJ1-6, with a weak D call TRBD1 (5 bases). Trimming pared 3 bases from V and 0 bases from J, leaving 9 bases between. The CDR3 has 16 amino acids. Looked up from germline, CDR1 is SGHVS and CDR2 is FNYEAQ. Full variable domain (missing parts from reference TRBV7-6 and TRBJ1-6): GAGVSQSPRYKVTKRGQDVALRCDPISGHVSLYWYRQALGQGPEFLTYFNYEAQQDKSGLPNDRFSAERPEGSISTLTIQRTEQRDSAMYRCASSFRESSYNSPLHFGNGTRLTVT.

This clonotype was counted many times. This chain links TRBV20-1 with TRBJ1-1, with D tentatively TRBD1 (5 bases). In germline, CDR1 is DFQATT, CDR2 SNEGSKA (reference sequence). Trimming shortened V by 5 bases and J by 3 bases, and 10 bases separated the two germline ends. The CDR3 runs 12 residues. The CDR3 reads CSAWGGDTEAFF. The CDR3 coding sequence is TGCAGTGCTTGGGGGGGAGACACTGAAGCTTTCTTT.

In its sample, this clonotype was seen many times. The V call is TRBV7-9, the J call TRBJ1-1, with D possibly matching TRBD1 (5 bases). V dropped 1 base and J dropped 4 bases, with 13 bases sitting between them. Germline V gene lookup returns CDR1 SEHNR and CDR2 FQNEAQ (reference sequence). The CDR3 is made up of 15 amino acids. In nucleotides, the CDR3 is TGTGCCAGCAGCTTAGATGTGGGGGTTCGCACTGAAGCTTTCTTT. Translating it yields CASSLDVGVRTEAFF.